This T cell receptor (beta chain) appears in the sequencing data of a study of T cell clonotyping in hematopoietic cell transplantation. Study findings and constraints: At the given depth, recipient repertoires were over 95% de novo clonotypes. After transplant, recipient diversity fell while pathologically expanded clonotypes grew through day 180.

Sequenced by immunoSEQ multiplex PCR; TCRdb stores in-frame clones only, minus some. The sample records roughly 38,000 clones, around 90% being singletons. The germline V gene encodes CDR1 MDHEN and CDR2 SYDVKM. The CDR3 contains 12 residues. V gave up 5 bases and J gave up 3 bases, with 8 bases separating them. A remark on this clone: Its antigen is undetermined.

The sequenced sample was peripheral blood mononuclear cells. This sequence was found in a woman aged 40 to 50 in good health. Some clones in this sample may be carry-over from other donors' samples. V usage is TRBV28 and J usage is TRBJ2-7; D is unclear. CDR3 nucleotides: TGTGCCAGCAGTCGTCCCGGCTACGAGCAGTACTTC. Residues: CASSRPGYEQYF.